Presented here are 32 T cell receptor beta chains from one specimen sequenced in a study of glioma-infiltrating T cells. The iRepertoire nested amplicon-rescue multiplex PCR amplified TCR alpha and beta CDR3s from RNA. TCRdb passed the multiplex PCR reads through MiXCR, listing each CDR3 protein once. The data show around 180,000 distinct CDR3 sequences, more than 35% seen once. Source material: glioma tissue, nonneoplastic brain tissue, or PBMCs (not recorded which). The origin of the receptors is a human donor with low-grade glioma or glioblastoma, undergoing nonglioma brain surgery, or in good health (not recorded which).

Turning to this clonotype: Given the absence of the conserved phenylalanine or tryptophan at the CDR3 end, a read error is likely. The chain's CDR3 is CASSQGAIQYYEQFL. DNA of the CDR3: TGCGCCAGCAGCCAAGGGGCTATCCAATACTACGAGCAGTTCCTC. This chain links TRBV4-1 with TRBJ2-1, with D hard to call. The CDR3 is made up of 15 amino acids. Germline lookup yields CDR1 MGHRA and CDR2 YSYEKL. The V and J ends lost 1 base and 10 bases respectively, with 17 bases between them.

The chain has TRBV7-3 and TRBJ2-3; D not certain. Trimming cost V 2 bases and J 5 bases, with 5 bases left between them. The CDR3 loop spans 12 amino acids. Looked up from germline, CDR1 is SGHTA and CDR2 is FQGTGA. CDR3 sequence reads: CASSLPGDTQYF. The CDR3 bases are TGTGCCAGCAGCTTACCCGGAGATACGCAGTATTTT.

The chain joins TRBV10-3 to TRBJ2-3; D not certain. V was pared by 1 base and J by 5 bases, with 7 bases between. Germline V gene lookup returns CDR1 ENHRY and CDR2 SYGVKD. The CDR3 has 13 residues. In DNA form, the CDR3 reads TGTGCCATCAGTGAGTACCGAGAAGATACGCAGTATTTT. Translation: CAISEYREDTQYF.

Many counts were recorded for this clonotype. The chain combines TRBV7-2 with TRBJ2-1; D may be TRBD2 (6 bases). Trimming removed 2 bases from V and 0 bases from J, with 17 bases in between. The CDR3 covers 18 residues. Germline values: CDR1 SGHTA, CDR2 FQGNSA. The DNA of the CDR3 is TGTGCCAGCAGCTTAAGTTTCGGAGGGCGGAGCTCCTACAATGAGCAGTTCTTC. Translation gives CASSLSFGGRSSYNEQFF.

This clonotype was counted a single time. As the CDR3 is not closed by the conserved phenylalanine or tryptophan, this likely results from a read error. The chain joins TRBV5-4 to TRBJ2-1; TRBD2 agrees at 12 bases. The CDR3 runs 16 residues. Germline loops: CDR1 SGHNT, CDR2 YYREEE (reference sequence). V was clipped by 4 bases and J by 1 base; unmatched bases: 3. The CDR3 loop reads CASSQGLAGSYNEQFL. In nucleotides, the CDR3 is TGTGCCAGCAGCCAGGGACTAGCGGGTTCCTACAATGAGCAGTTCTTA.

This clonotype was counted many times. The chain employs TRBV24-1 and TRBJ2-7, with D possibly being TRBD1 (5 bases). Trimming cost V 4 bases and J 4 bases, with 13 bases left between them. The CDR3 runs 14 residues. Germline V gene sequence: CDR1 KGHDR, CDR2 SFDVKD. The CDR3 spells CATSDSREPYEQYF. The CDR3 DNA reads TGTGCCACCAGTGACTCCAGGGAACCATACGAGCAGTACTTC.

The chain has TRBV5-1 and TRBJ2-2; 8 bases fit TRBD2. Trimming at V came to 0 bases and at J to 5 bases, leaving 3 bases not matched to a gene. The CDR3 consists of 15 residues. Germline-derived CDR1 and CDR2 are SGHRS and YFSETQ. The CDR3, as DNA: TGCGCCAGCAGCTTGGCTTCTAGCGGGACCGGGGAGCTGTTTTTT. It encodes CASSLASSGTGELFF.

The gene calls are TRBV18 and TRBJ2-3, with D possibly matching TRBD2 (5 bases). The CDR3 covers 15 residues. The V end lost 3 bases, the J end lost 4 bases, and 14 bases lay between the germline ends. Germline CDR1 KGHSH, CDR2 LQKENI. CDR3 sequence (DNA): TGTGCCAGCTCACCGGGAAAGGGAGCGGCAGATACGCAGTATTTT. As protein: CASSPGKGAADTQYF. Combining the CDR3 with reference TRBV18 and TRBJ2-3 gives the whole variable domain NAGVMQNPRHLVRRRGQEARLRCSPMKGHSHVYWYRQLPEEGLKFMVYLQKENIIDESGMPKERFSAEFPKEGPSILRIQQVVRGDSAAYFCASSPGKGAADTQYFGPGTRLTVL.

Comments on this clonotype: Mismatch with germline at one junction end may stem from a read error. The genes are TRBV27 and TRBJ2-7, with D perhaps matching TRBD2 (6 bases). The CDR3 has 14 amino acids. In germline, CDR1 is MNHEY, CDR2 SMNVEV (reference sequence). The CDR3 here is CASSFMEGSYQQYF. The CDR3 DNA reads TGTGCCAGCAGTTTCATGGAGGGAAGCTACCAGCAGTACTTC.

V is TRBV7-2 and J is TRBJ2-3; D is unresolved. Germline lookup yields CDR1 SGHTA and CDR2 FQGNSA. CDR3 length: 14 residues. V lost 1 base and J lost 6, with 11 bases in between. This chain's CDR3 is CASSLVRLGDTQYF. CDR3 DNA sequence: TGTGCCAGCAGCTTAGTGCGGTTAGGGGATACGCAGTATTTT.

On this clonotype itself: A clone one base away is much larger, so this may be a read error. The J gene is TRBJ1-1, the V gene TRBV19; D gene uncertain. With 7 bases removed from V and 0 bases from J, the gap between germline ends came to 9 bases. CDR3 length: 13 residues. Germline CDR1 is LNHDA and CDR2 is SQIVND (reference sequence). The CDR3 here is CASNKGLNTEAFF. In DNA, the CDR3 is TGTGCCAGTAATAAGGGCTTGAACACTGAAGCTTTCTTT.

This clonotype was detected ten times or more. The chain joins TRBV6-1 to TRBJ2-7, with 14 positions matching TRBD2. Germline trimming cut 5 bases from V and 5 bases from J; bases unmatched to any gene: 5. The germline V gene has CDR1 MNHNS and CDR2 SASEGT. The CDR3 runs 15 residues. CDR3 nucleotide sequence: TGTGCCAGCAGTCTGGGACTAGCGGGAGTAAACGAGCAGTACTTC. As protein: CASSLGLAGVNEQYF.

This clonotype was found many times. The CDR3 bases are TGTGCCAGCAGTGTGGGACTAGCGGGAGGCCCCATCCCCGATACGCAGTATTTT. This translates into CASSVGLAGGPIPDTQYF. The V and J genes are TRBV28 and TRBJ2-3, with 15 bases fitting TRBD2. The CDR3 is made up of 18 amino acids. Germline V gene sequence: CDR1 MDHEN, CDR2 SYDVKM. The trim removed 5 bases at V and 6 bases at J, leaving 12 bases unmatched.

Comments on this clonotype: This sequence may be a read error, since a much larger clone differs from it by one base. The CDR3 DNA reads TGTGCCAGCAGTTTATCGCGGAGGCCCCCGTATGCCTACACCTTC. Its protein is CASSLSRRPPYAYTF. This chain uses TRBV28 with TRBJ1-2; D is uncertain. CDR3 length: 15 residues. Per germline, CDR1 MDHEN and CDR2 SYDVKM.

A word on this clonotype: It may be a read error: a sequence one base away is much more abundant. In DNA form, the CDR3 reads TGTGCCAGCAGCTTAACGGGCTACCCTGTCCACAATGAGCAGTTCTTC. It yields the protein CASSLTGYPVHNEQFF. This rearrangement joins TRBV7-3 to TRBJ2-1; no definite D call. Trimming removed 0 bases at V and 5 bases at J, with 14 bases between. Germline V gene lookup returns CDR1 SGHTA and CDR2 FQGTGA. This CDR3 has 16 amino acids.

Remarks on this clonotype: A much larger clone sits a single nucleotide away, making a read error possible. The chain is built from TRBV7-2 and TRBJ1-1; D remains ambiguous. CDR3 size: 12 residues. Germline-derived CDR1 and CDR2 are SGHTA and FQGNSA. The V gene lost 3 bases and the J gene lost 9 bases, with 11 bases spanning the gap. The CDR3 sequence is CASSFSVSKAFF. CDR3 in DNA: TGTGCCAGCAGCTTCTCAGTCAGCAAAGCTTTCTTT.

A note on this clonotype: This clone may be a read error of a much larger clone one base away. CDR3: CASSESGRDGEQYF. As DNA, the CDR3 is TGTGCCAGCAGTGAGAGCGGGAGGGACGGTGAGCAGTACTTC. The rearrangement links TRBV6-6 to TRBJ2-7, with TRBD2 matching over 10 bases. Germline CDR1 is MNHNY and CDR2 is SVGAGI (reference sequence). CDR3 length: 14 residues. Trimming took 5 bases from V and 7 from J; bases not matched to a gene: 8.

This clonotype turned up a few times. V and J are TRBV18 and TRBJ1-1, with TRBD1 identical over 7 bases. The length of the CDR3 is 15 residues. V trimming: 3 bases; J trimming: 1 base; junction bases outside the gene matches: 5. Germline V gene data show CDR1 as KGHSH and CDR2 as LQKENI. The CDR3 region is CASSPSGTANTEAFF. Written as DNA, the CDR3 is TGTGCCAGCTCACCCTCCGGGACAGCGAACACTGAAGCTTTCTTT.

The chain is built from TRBV5-1 and TRBJ2-1; TRBD1 matches 7 bases. The CDR3 covers 17 residues. J lost 5 bases, V lost 6 bases, and 17 bases had no gene match. The V gene's germline CDR1 is SGHRS and CDR2 YFSETQ. The CDR3 protein is CASIFRARGTTNNEQFF. In DNA form, the CDR3 reads TGCGCCAGCATCTTCAGGGCCAGGGGGACCACTAACAATGAGCAGTTCTTC.

This clonotype was seen repeatedly, ten times or more. The CDR3: CASGDLVPGANVLTF. The CDR3 bases are TGTGCCAGCGGGGACTTGGTACCTGGGGCCAACGTCCTGACTTTC. V usage is TRBV27 and J usage is TRBJ2-6, with a weak D call TRBD2 (6 bases). This CDR3 comprises 15 residues. Germline loops: CDR1 MNHEY, CDR2 SMNVEV (reference sequence). V gave up 8 bases and J gave up 2 bases, with 13 bases separating them.

Notes on this clonotype: This could be a read error, since a much larger clone is one nucleotide away. The V and J genes are TRBV7-2 and TRBJ2-7; 15 bases align to TRBD2. J gave up 5 bases and V 3 bases, and 8 bases lay outside the gene matches. This CDR3 contains 17 residues. Germline V gene data show CDR1 as SGHTA and CDR2 as FQGNSA. For the CDR3, the DNA is TGTGCCAGCAGCTTCGGACTAGCGGGAGGGCCCAACAACGAGCAGTACTTC. As protein: CASSFGLAGGPNNEQYF.

Many counts were recorded for this clonotype. This chain joins TRBV20-1 and TRBJ2-3, with TRBD2 matching 9 bases. The CDR3 loop spans 14 amino acids. Looked up from germline, CDR1 is DFQATT and CDR2 is SNEGSKA (reference sequence). J was trimmed by 1 base and V by 8 bases; bases with no gene match: 7. CDR3 DNA sequence: TGCAGTACCCGCCTAGCGGGGCGCACAGATACGCAGTATTTT. This sequence encodes CSTRLAGRTDTQYF.

This clonotype was found a few times. The chain carries TRBV2 and TRBJ2-5, with D maybe TRBD2 (5 bases). Germline assignment: CDR1 SNHLY and CDR2 FYNNEI. V was shortened by 7 bases and J by 0 bases, with 12 bases between the two germline ends. The CDR3 spans 14 residues. The CDR3 DNA reads TGTGCCAGCAAGGTGAGGGCGAACCAAGAGACCCAGTACTTC. Residues: CASKVRANQETQYF.

Remarks on this clonotype: Compared with germline, one end of the junction differs, possibly owing to a read error. The genes are TRBV6-1 and TRBJ2-7; 7 bases map to TRBD1. This CDR3 contains 17 residues. Germline lookup yields CDR1 MNHNS and CDR2 SASEGT. CDR3 sequence reads: CASTEQPRQGSPYEQYF. For the CDR3, the DNA is TGTGCCAGCACTGAACAACCCCGACAGGGATCACCCTACGAGCAGTACTTC.

The chain employs TRBV6-1 and TRBJ1-4; a possible D gene is TRBD1 (5 bases). Trimming left V 9 bases short and J 8 bases short, with 16 bases between. The CDR3 is 13 residues long. Per the germline V gene, CDR1 is MNHNS and CDR2 is SASEGT. The CDR3 loop is CASIRDVQEKLFF. CDR3 in DNA: TGTGCCAGTATTCGGGACGTCCAGGAAAAACTGTTTTTT.

A few counts support this clonotype. The chain recombines TRBV5-1 with TRBJ2-4, with D maybe TRBD1 (5 bases). With 4 bases removed from V and 0 bases from J, the gap between germline ends came to 11 bases. CDR3 length: 15 amino acids. Germline values: CDR1 SGHRS, CDR2 YFSETQ. DNA of the CDR3: TGCGCCAGCAGCCCATCGACAGTAGCCAAAAACATTCAGTACTTC. Protein: CASSPSTVAKNIQYF.

The V and J genes are TRBV28 and TRBJ1-5; 7 bases are shared with TRBD1. The CDR3 is made up of 16 amino acids. The germline gives CDR1 MDHEN, CDR2 SYDVKM. The junction had 9 bases not matched to a gene; V was cut back by 7 bases and J by 0 bases. CDR3 DNA: TGTGCCAGCAAACCAGGGGGGGTATCTAGCAATCAGCCCCAGCATTTT. Amino acids: CASKPGGVSSNQPQHF.

The chain is built from TRBV7-9 and TRBJ2-5; D ambiguous. V gave up 5 bases and J gave up 3 bases, with 1 base separating them. The CDR3 has 10 amino acids. Germline V gene lookup returns CDR1 SEHNR and CDR2 FQNEAQ (reference sequence). CDR3 sequence: CASSKETQYF. As DNA, the CDR3 is TGTGCCAGCAGCAAAGAGACCCAGTACTTC.

The chain uses TRBV7-9 and TRBJ2-1; a weak D match, TRBD1 (6 bases). This CDR3 has 18 residues. Germline V gene lookup returns CDR1 SEHNR and CDR2 FQNEAQ (reference sequence). The V end was cut by 4 bases, the J end by 6 bases, with 25 bases between. CDR3 amino acids: CASSYLGTKGSGSNEQFF. Here the CDR3 DNA reads TGTGCCAGCAGCTACCTAGGGACAAAGGGGTCAGGTAGCAATGAGCAGTTCTTC.

With regard to this clonotype: One junction end disagrees with the germline gene, perhaps due to a read error. The rearrangement joins TRBV7-8 to TRBJ2-1; no definite D call. Germline V gene sequence: CDR1 SGHVS, CDR2 FQNEAQ. This CDR3 has 15 residues. CDR3 in amino acids: CASRQLRISYNEKFF. Written as DNA, the CDR3 is TGTGCCAGCAGACAGTTGAGGATCTCCTACAATGAGAAGTTCTTC.

Concerning this clonotype itself: A much larger clone differs by one base, so this may be a read error. This chain connects TRBV6-5 to TRBJ2-3; D remains ambiguous. Germline loops: CDR1 MNHEY, CDR2 SVGAGI. CDR3 length: 13 residues. V lost 9 bases and J lost 2, with 12 bases in between. CDR3 DNA sequence: TGTGCCAGAAGAAAGTCTACCACAGATACGCAGTATTTT. It encodes CARRKSTTDTQYF.

This clonotype was detected only a few times. The V and J genes are TRBV2 and TRBJ2-1; 7 positions match TRBD2. The CDR3 runs to 13 residues. Germline assignment: CDR1 SNHLY and CDR2 FYNNEI. The V and J ends lost 6 bases and 9 bases, in that order; junction bases with no gene match: 8. CDR3 DNA: TGTGCCAGCAGGCTACTAGCGACCGTTGAGCAGTTCTTC. Protein product: CASRLLATVEQFF.